Below, one T cell receptor beta chain is given with its context. The antigen is undetermined. This record comes from a study of Ad26.COV2.S vaccination and SARS-CoV-2 variants. Study background: Donor participated within the Ad26.COV2.S arm of the COV1001 trial.

Assay: immunoSEQ multiplex PCR; the TCRdb copy retains only in-frame clones and omits some. The sample carries fewer than 600,000 clones, about 89% recorded once. Broader study findings: Non-spike TCR breadth showed similarity between vaccine and placebo recipients. Following vaccination, spike-specific CD8+ and CD4+ T cell responses reportedly exhibited substantial breadth.

Treatment: around 19 received Ad26.COV2.S at low or high dose, single or two shots; about 5 received placebo; per-sample allocation not given. Sampling occurred on day 63 after the first vaccine or placebo injection. V shed 0 bases and J shed 0 bases, with 12 bases lying between them. The CDR3 loop spans 16 amino acids. Per the germline V gene, CDR1 is SGHTA and CDR2 is FQGTGA. This material consisted of peripheral blood, taken in a trial of Ad26.COV2.S vaccine versus placebo. V and J are TRBV7-3 and TRBJ2-7, with unresolved D. This TCR derives from a person between 18 and 65 years old who received the Ad26.COV2.S COVID-19 vaccine or a placebo. CDR3 sequence reads: CASSLTAATSSYEQYF. The CDR3 coding sequence is TGTGCCAGCAGCTTAACTGCGGCGACGAGCTCCTACGAGCAGTACTTC.